This T cell receptor beta chain was profiled in a study of Ad26.COV2.S vaccination and SARS-CoV-2 variants. Overall study context: The donor belonged to the COV1001 Ad26.COV2.S trial arm. Whole-study findings and limits: Placebo recipients showed lower spike-specific TCR breadth than vaccinees.

Libraries were prepared by immunoSEQ multiplex PCR; TCRdb keeps only in-frame clonotypes and omits some of them. The repertoire consists of around 340,000 clones, with approximately 90% occurring once and the leading ten covering under 6%. With respect to this clone: Its antigen is unknown.

Per the germline V gene, CDR1 is PRHDT and CDR2 is FYEKMQ (reference sequence). With 3 bases clipped from V and 4 bases from J, the junction kept 5 bases outside the gene matches. This CDR3 has 14 residues. Noted treatment: roughly 20 received Ad26.COV2.S at low or high dose, single or two shots; several received placebo; per-sample allocation not given. Collection of the samples took place on day 63 after the first injection of vaccine or placebo. The origin of this receptor is a person aged 18-60 years who received the Ad26.COV2.S COVID-19 vaccine or a placebo. Sequences were derived from peripheral blood, sampled in a trial of Ad26.COV2.S vaccine versus placebo. The chain links TRBV13 to TRBJ1-2, with 7 bases that match TRBD1. This CDR3 reads CASSFSQGSYGYTF. The CDR3 bases are TGTGCCAGCAGCTTCTCACAGGGGAGCTATGGCTACACCTTC.